This T cell receptor beta chain was recorded in a study of T-cell reconstitution after alpha-beta-depleted transplantation in children. Study-wide points: A year had passed since transplant, and T-cell counts and diversity by then came mostly from newly produced T cells.

Unique molecular identifiers were incorporated during preparation of the TCRbeta library. Each CDR3 protein gets one entry after TCRdb re-called the PCR reads with MiXCR. The data hold 350,000 to 500,000 distinct CDR3 sequences, with 43% observed a single time. A note on this clonotype: Its specificity is not known.

The germline V gene has CDR1 LGHDT and CDR2 YNNKEL (reference sequence). J was trimmed by 9 bases and V by 11 bases; bases with no gene match: 28. The CDR3 is 18 amino acids. The genes are TRBV3-1 and TRBJ2-1; 7 nucleotides line up with TRBD2. Sequences were derived from PBMCs, sampled before TCRalphabeta/CD19-depleted stem cell transplant. This clonotype originated in a girl aged 2 to 9 with aplastic anemia, due to receive a stem cell transplant. CDR3 DNA sequence: TGTGCCTCCACCCACCTTTCAGCAGCACTAGCCACGGGGGGTGAGCAGTTCTTC. This gives the protein CASTHLSAALATGGEQFF.